This is a list of T cell receptor beta chains from one sample in a study of OX40 agonist ivuxolimab in advanced cancers. The assay was immunoSEQ multiplex PCR, and TCRdb's table has in-frame clones only and misses some. The table lists around 76,000 clones, 80% to 90% of them singletons. The sample here was CD4+ or CD8+ T cells sorted from blood, taken in a trial of the OX40 agonist ivuxolimab. The receptors shown here come from an adult with an advanced solid tumor such as melanoma, head and neck, liver or kidney cancer. CDR3s leave out the opening cysteine and the closing phenylalanine or tryptophan. Each record gives: CDR3 length, V gene, clone size, J gene, CDR3 protein. Rows may omit the clone size; those that give it use once, few, many or a size class.

15,TRBV13,NA,TRBJ2-3,ASSDRRRQNPTDTQY
11,TRBV5-8,NA,TRBJ1-2,ASSLVPAYGYT
12,TRBV7-9,NA,TRBJ2-2,ASSNRGRAGELF
11,TRBV5-6,NA,TRBJ1-2,ASSLLRDEGYT
12,TRBV30,NA,TRBJ1-3,AWSAQGTGNTIY
13,TRBV5-1,NA,TRBJ1-6,ASSLDGALNSPLH
12,TRBV29-1,few,TRBJ1-2,SVSGGKANYGYT
14,TRBV19,NA,TRBJ1-5,ASSIEGFGGNQPQH
13,TRBV19,NA,TRBJ2-5,ASSIGWSGHETQY
13,TRBV7-6,NA,TRBJ1-4,ASSQNRAANEKLF
12,TRBV7-2,once,TRBJ2-7,ASSFGSLRDEQY
11,TRBV27,once,TRBJ1-1,ASSWDRNTEAF
12,TRBV27,once,TRBJ1-5,ASRTGDTAEPQH
13,TRBV5-6,NA,TRBJ1-4,ASSKRQGGLEKLF
11,TRBV4-1,few,TRBJ2-3,ASSHTAQDTQY
14,TRBV4-1,NA,TRBJ1-2,ASSHPGQDRSYGYT
13,TRBV9,NA,TRBJ2-2,ASSRTGFTTGELF
12,TRBV11-3,NA,TRBJ2-7,ASSLVAASYEQY
12,TRBV9,NA,TRBJ2-5,ASSVGTQQETQY
12,TRBV7-2,NA,TRBJ2-3,ASSLARGADTQY
13,TRBV7-3,NA,TRBJ2-3,ASSLIAGETDTQY
13,TRBV30,NA,TRBJ2-2,AWAKLLSFTGELF
13,TRBV9,NA,TRBJ1-3,ASSVERGSGNTIY
13,TRBV5-1,NA,TRBJ2-3,ASSLQGQGDDTQY
13,TRBV28,NA,TRBJ2-2,ASITGTGKTGELF
12,TRBV6-5,NA,TRBJ1-4,ASKGGTGGEKLF
12,TRBV6-1,NA,TRBJ1-6,ASREQGTGSPLH
11,TRBV5-1,NA,TRBJ2-7,ASSSGHLYEQY
13,TRBV6-5,NA,TRBJ2-1,ASSRGQGGFNEQF
13,TRBV5-4,once,TRBJ2-5,ASRPLAGGPETQY
11,TRBV5-6,NA,TRBJ1-2,ASSLDFGGGYT
10,TRBV2,NA,TRBJ2-7,ASRDRTYEQY
12,TRBV7-2,NA,TRBJ1-4,ASSLQGRREKLF
13,TRBV4-3,few,TRBJ2-7,ASSPQLGTSSEQY
9,TRBV19,NA,TRBJ2-5,ASSIAGSQY
14,TRBV4-1,NA,TRBJ1-2,ASSQDVQKPNYGYT
12,TRBV5-4,NA,TRBJ2-5,ASSLDGGLETQY
13,TRBV28,NA,TRBJ2-2,ASRPGLGNTGELF